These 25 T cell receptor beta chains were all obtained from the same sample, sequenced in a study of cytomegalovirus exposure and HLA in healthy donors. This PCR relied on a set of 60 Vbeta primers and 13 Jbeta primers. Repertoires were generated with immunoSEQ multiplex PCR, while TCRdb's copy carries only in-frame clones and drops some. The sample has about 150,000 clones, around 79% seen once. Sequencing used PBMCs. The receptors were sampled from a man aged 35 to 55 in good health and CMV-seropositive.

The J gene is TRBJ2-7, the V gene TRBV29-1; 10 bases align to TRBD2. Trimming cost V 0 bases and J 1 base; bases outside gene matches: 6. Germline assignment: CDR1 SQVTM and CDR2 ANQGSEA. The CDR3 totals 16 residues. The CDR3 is CSVEDLKTSGSYEQYF. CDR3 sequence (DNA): TGCAGCGTTGAAGATCTTAAGACTAGCGGGTCCTACGAGCAGTACTTC.

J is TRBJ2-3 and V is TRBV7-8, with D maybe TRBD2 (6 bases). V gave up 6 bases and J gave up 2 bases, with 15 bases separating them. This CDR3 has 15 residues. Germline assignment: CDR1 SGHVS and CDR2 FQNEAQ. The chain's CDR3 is CASSPGGIPTDTQYF. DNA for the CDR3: TGTGCCAGCAGTCCAGGCGGGATTCCCACAGATACGCAGTATTTT.

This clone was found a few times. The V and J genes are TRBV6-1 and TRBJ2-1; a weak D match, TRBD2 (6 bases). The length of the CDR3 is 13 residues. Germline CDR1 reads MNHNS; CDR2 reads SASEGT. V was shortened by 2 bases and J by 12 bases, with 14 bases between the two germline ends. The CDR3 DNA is TGTGCCAGCAGTGAAACACTGGGGGGTTCGCAGTTCTTC. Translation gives CASSETLGGSQFF.

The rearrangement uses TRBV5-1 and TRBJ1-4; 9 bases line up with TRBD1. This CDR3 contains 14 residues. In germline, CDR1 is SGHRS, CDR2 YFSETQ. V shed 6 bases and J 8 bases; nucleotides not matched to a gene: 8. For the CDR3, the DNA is TGCGCCAGCACCCTGACAGGGGGAAACGAAAAACTGTTTTTT. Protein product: CASTLTGGNEKLFF.

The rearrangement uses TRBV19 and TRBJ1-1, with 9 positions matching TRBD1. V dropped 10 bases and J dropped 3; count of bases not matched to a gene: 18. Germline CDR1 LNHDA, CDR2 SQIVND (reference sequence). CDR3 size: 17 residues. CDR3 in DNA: TGTGCCACAATACCTACAGGGGGCATGGGAACGTACACTGAAGCTTTCTTT. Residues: CATIPTGGMGTYTEAFF.

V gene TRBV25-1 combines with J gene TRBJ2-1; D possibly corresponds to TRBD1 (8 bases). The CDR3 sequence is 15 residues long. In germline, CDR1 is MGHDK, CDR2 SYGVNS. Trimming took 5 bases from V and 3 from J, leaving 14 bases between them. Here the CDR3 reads CASSTGGALYNEQFF. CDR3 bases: TGTGCCAGCAGTACAGGGGGGGCTCTCTACAATGAGCAGTTCTTC.

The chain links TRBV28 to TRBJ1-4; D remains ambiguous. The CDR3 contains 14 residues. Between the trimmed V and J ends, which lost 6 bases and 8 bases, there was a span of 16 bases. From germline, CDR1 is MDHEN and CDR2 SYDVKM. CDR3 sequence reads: CASSPGAIGEKLFF. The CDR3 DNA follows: TGTGCCAGCAGCCCCGGAGCGATCGGAGAAAAACTGTTTTTT. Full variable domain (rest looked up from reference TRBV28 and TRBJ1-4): DVKVTQSSRYLVKRTGEKVFLECVQDMDHENMFWYRQDPGLGLRLIYFSYDVKMKEKGDIPEGYSVSREKKERFSLILESASTNQTSMYLCASSPGAIGEKLFFGSGTQLSVL.

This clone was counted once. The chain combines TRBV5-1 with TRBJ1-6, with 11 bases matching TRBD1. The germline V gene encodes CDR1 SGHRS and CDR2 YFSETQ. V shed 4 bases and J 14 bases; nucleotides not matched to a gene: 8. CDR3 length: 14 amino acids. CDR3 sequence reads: CASSPGQGAPTLHF. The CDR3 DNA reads TGCGCCAGCAGCCCCGGACAGGGGGCGCCTACCCTCCACTTT. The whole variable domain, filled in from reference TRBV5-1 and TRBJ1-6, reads KAGVTQTPRYLIKTRGQQVTLSCSPISGHRSVSWYQQTPGQGLQFLFEYFSETQRNKGNFPGRFSGRQFSNSRSEMNVSTLELGDSALYLCASSPGQGAPTLHFGNGTRLTVT.

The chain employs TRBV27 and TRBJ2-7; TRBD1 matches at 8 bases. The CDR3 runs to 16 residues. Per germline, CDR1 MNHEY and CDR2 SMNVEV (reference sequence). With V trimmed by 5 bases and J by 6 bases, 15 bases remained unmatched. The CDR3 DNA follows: TGTGCCAGCAGTCGAAGGACAGGGAAAGCGATGAGCGAGCAGTACTTC. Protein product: CASSRRTGKAMSEQYF.

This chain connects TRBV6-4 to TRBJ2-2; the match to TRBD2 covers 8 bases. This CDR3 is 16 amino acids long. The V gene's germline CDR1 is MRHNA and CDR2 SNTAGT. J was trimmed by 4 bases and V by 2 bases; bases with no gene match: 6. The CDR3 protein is CASSDPQRECTGELFF. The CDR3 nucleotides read TGTGCCAGCAGTGACCCGCAGCGGGAGTGCACCGGGGAGCTGTTTTTT.

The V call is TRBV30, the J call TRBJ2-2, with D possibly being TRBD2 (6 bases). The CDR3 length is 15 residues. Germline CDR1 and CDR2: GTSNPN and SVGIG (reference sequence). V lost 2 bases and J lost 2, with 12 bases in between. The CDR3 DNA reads TGTGCCTGGAGTATAATGGGGGGAAACACCGGGGAGCTGTTTTTT. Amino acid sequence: CAWSIMGGNTGELFF.

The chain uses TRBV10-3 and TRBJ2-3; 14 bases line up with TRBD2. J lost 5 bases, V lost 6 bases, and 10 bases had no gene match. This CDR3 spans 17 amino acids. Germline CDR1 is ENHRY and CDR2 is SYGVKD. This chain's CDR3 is CAIRDGTSGSFRDTQYF. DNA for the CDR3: TGTGCCATCAGGGACGGGACTAGCGGGAGTTTCAGAGATACGCAGTATTTT.

Here the CDR3 DNA reads TGTGCCAGCAGCGCCACCGGACTAGCCAGATACCGGAATGAGCAGTTCTTC. Translated, it gives CASSATGLARYRNEQFF. V gene TRBV7-9 combines with J gene TRBJ2-1; 8 bases map to TRBD2. The V and J ends lost 5 bases and 7 bases, in that order; junction bases with no gene match: 16. Germline V lookup: CDR1 SEHNR, CDR2 FQNEAQ (reference sequence). The CDR3 is 17 amino acids.

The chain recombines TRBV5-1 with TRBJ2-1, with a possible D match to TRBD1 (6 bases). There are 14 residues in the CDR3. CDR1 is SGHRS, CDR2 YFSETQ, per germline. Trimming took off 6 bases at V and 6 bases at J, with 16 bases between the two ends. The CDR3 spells CASTPGHQANEQFF. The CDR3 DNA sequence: TGCGCCAGCACCCCGGGACACCAAGCCAATGAGCAGTTCTTC.

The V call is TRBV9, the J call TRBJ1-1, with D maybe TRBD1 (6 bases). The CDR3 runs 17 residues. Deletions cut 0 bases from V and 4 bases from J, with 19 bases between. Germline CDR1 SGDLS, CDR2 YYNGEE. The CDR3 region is CASSVGVGAGIGTEAFF. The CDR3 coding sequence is TGTGCCAGCAGCGTAGGTGTGGGGGCAGGTATAGGCACTGAAGCTTTCTTT.

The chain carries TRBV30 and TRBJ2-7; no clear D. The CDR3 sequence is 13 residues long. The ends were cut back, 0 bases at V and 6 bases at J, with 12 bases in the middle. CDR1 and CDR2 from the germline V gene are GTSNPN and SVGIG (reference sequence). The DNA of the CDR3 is TGTGCCTGGAGTGTACAAGCCAACAGCGAGCAGTACTTC. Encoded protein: CAWSVQANSEQYF. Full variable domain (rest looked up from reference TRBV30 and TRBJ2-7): SQTIHQWPATLVQPVGSPLSLECTVEGTSNPNLYWYRQAAGRGLQLLFYSVGIGQISSEVPQNLSASRPQDRQFILSSKKLLLSDSGFYLCAWSVQANSEQYFGPGTRLTVT.

The CDR3 reads CASSGLREGKDSGNTIYF. As DNA, the CDR3 is TGTGCCAGCAGCGGACTAAGGGAGGGGAAAGACTCTGGAAACACCATATATTTT. This chain joins TRBV9 and TRBJ1-3; tentatively, D is TRBD1 (5 bases). The V and J ends lost 3 bases and 0 bases respectively, with 19 bases between them. CDR1 is SGDLS and CDR2 is YYNGEE in the germline V gene. The CDR3 is 18 residues long.

The CDR3 loop reads CASSLSQGHSYEQYF. As DNA, the CDR3 is TGTGCCAGCAGCTTATCGCAGGGACACTCCTACGAGCAGTACTTC. The chain is built from TRBV7-2 and TRBJ2-7; maybe TRBD1 (6 bases). The ends were cut back, 2 bases at V and 0 bases at J, with 11 bases in the middle. The CDR3 totals 15 residues. Looked up from germline, CDR1 is SGHTA and CDR2 is FQGNSA.

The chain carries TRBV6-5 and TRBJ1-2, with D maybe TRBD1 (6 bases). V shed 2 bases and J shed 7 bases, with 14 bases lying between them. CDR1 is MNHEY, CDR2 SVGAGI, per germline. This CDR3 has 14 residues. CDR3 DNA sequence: TGTGCCAGCAGTTACGGGCAGGGGTTGGGTGGCTACACCTTC. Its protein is CASSYGQGLGGYTF.

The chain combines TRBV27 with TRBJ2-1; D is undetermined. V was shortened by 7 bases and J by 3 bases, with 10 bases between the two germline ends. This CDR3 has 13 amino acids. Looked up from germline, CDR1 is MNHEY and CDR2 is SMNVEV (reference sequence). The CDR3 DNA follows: TGTGCCAGCACCCAGGCCAGCTACAATGAGCAGTTCTTC. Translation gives CASTQASYNEQFF.

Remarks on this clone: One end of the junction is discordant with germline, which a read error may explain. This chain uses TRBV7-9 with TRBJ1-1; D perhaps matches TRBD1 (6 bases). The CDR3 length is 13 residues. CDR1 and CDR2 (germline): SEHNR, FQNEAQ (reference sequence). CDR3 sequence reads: CSSSVRQDTEAFF. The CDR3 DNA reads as TGTTCCAGCAGCGTACGACAGGACACTGAAGCTTTCTTT. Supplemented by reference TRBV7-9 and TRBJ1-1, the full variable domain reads DTGVSQNPRHKITKRGQNVTFRCDPISEHNRLYWYRQTLGQGPEFLTYFQNEAQLEKSRLLSDRFSAERPKGSFSTLEIQRTEQGDSAMYLCSSSVRQDTEAFFGQGTRLTVV.

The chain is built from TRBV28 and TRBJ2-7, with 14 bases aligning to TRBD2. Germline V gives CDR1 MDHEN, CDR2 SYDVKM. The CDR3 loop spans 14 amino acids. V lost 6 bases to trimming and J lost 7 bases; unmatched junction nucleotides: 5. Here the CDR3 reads CASRPGTSGREQYF. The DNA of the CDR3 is TGTGCCAGCAGACCTGGGACTAGCGGGAGAGAGCAGTACTTC.

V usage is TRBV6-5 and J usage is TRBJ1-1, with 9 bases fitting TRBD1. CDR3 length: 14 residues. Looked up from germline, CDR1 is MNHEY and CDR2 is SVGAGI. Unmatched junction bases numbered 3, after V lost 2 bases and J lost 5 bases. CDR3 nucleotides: TGTGCCAGCAGTTACGACAGGGGGGGAACTGAAGCTTTCTTT. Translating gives CASSYDRGGTEAFF.

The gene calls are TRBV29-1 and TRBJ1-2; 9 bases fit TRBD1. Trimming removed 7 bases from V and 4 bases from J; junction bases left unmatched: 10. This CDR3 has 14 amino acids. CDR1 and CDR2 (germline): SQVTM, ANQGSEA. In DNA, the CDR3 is TGCAGCGATACCCCCGGGACAGGGTTCTATGGCTACACCTTC. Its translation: CSDTPGTGFYGYTF.

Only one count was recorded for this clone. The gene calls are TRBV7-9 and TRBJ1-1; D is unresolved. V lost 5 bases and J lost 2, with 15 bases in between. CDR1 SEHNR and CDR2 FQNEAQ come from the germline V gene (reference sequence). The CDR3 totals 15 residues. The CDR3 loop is CASSPRGSENTEAFF. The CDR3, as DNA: TGTGCCAGCAGCCCCCGAGGGTCAGAAAACACTGAAGCTTTCTTT.